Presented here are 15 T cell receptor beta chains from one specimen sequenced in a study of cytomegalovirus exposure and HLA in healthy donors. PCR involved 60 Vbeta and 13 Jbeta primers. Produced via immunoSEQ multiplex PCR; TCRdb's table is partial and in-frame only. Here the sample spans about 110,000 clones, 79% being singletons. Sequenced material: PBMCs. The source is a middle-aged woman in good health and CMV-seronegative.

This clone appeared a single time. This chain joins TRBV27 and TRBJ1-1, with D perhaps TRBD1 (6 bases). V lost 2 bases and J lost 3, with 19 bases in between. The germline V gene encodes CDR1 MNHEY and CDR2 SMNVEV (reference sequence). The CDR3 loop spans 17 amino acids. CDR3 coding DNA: TGTGCCAGCAGTTTAACGCAGGGGCATTCGTCGTACACTGAAGCTTTCTTT. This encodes CASSLTQGHSSYTEAFF.

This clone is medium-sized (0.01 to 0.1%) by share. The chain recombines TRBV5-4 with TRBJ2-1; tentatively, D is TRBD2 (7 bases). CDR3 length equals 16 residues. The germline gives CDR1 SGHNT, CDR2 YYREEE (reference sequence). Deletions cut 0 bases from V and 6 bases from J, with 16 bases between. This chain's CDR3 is CASSLGWGGGGNEQFF. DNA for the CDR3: TGTGCCAGCAGCTTGGGGTGGGGCGGGGGCGGCAATGAGCAGTTCTTC.

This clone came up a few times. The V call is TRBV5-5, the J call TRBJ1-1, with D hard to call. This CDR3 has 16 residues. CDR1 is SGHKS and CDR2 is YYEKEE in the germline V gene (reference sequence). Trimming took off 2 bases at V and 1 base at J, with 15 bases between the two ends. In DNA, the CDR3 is TGTGCCAGCAGCTTTGATCCTGCATTCGGGAACACTGAAGCTTTCTTT. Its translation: CASSFDPAFGNTEAFF.

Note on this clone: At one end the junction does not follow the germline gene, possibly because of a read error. The CDR3 spells CASSRGTGTAF. The CDR3 DNA follows: TGTGCCAGCAGCCGAGGGACAGGAACCGCCTTC. The chain is built from TRBV7-9 and TRBJ1-2; 8 bases are shared with TRBD1. This CDR3 is built from 11 residues. Per germline, CDR1 SEHNR and CDR2 FQNEAQ (reference sequence).

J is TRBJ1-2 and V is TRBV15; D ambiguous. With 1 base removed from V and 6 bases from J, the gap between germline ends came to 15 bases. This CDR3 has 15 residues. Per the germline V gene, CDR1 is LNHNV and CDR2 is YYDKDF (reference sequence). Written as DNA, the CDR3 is TGTGCCACCAGCAGAGCCGCCGGGTTCGGGGATGGCTACACCTTC. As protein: CATSRAAGFGDGYTF.

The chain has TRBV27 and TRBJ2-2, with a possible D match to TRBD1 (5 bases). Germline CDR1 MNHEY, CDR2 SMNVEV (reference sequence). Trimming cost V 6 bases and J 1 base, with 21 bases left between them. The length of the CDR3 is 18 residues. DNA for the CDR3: TGTGCCAGCAGCTCACAGAAGGGTAGACAGATGAACACCGGGGAGCTGTTTTTT. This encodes CASSSQKGRQMNTGELFF.

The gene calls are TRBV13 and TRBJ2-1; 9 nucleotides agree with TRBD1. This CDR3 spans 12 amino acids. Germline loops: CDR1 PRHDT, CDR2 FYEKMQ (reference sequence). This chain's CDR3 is CPGQGRDNEQFF. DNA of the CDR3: TGTCCGGGACAGGGCCGAGACAATGAGCAGTTCTTC.

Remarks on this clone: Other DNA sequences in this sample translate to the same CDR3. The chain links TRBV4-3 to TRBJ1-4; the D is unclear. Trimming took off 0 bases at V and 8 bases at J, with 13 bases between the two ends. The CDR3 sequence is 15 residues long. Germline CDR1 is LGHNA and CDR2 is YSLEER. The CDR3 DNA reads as TGCGCCAGCAGCCAAGATCGGCGGGTGGGCGAAAAACTGTTTTTT. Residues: CASSQDRRVGEKLFF.

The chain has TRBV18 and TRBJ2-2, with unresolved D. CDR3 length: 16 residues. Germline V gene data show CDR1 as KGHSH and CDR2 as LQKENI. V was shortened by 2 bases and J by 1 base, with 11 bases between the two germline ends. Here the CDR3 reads CASSPTSDGNTGELFF. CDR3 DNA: TGTGCCAGCTCACCAACCAGCGACGGGAACACCGGGGAGCTGTTTTTT.

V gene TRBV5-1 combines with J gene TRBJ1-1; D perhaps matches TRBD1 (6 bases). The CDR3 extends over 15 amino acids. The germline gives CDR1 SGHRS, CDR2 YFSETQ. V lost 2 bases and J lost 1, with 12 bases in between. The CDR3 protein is CASSLAWGQNTEAFF. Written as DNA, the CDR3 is TGCGCCAGCAGCTTAGCTTGGGGACAGAACACTGAAGCTTTCTTT.

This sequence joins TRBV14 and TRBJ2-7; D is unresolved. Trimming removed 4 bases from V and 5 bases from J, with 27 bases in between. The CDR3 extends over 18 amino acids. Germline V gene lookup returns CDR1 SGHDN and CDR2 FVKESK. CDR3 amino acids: CASSRRFPPREMIHEQYF. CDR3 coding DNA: TGTGCCAGCAGCCGCCGCTTCCCTCCCCGAGAGATGATCCACGAGCAGTACTTC.

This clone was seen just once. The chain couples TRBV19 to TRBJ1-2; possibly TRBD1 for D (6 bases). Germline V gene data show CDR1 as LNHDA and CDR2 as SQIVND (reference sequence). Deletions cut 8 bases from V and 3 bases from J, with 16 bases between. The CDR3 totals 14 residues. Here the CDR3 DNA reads TGTGCCAGTCTTCCCGGGACACTCGACTATGGCTACACCTTC. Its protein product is CASLPGTLDYGYTF.

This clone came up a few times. In DNA, the CDR3 is TGTGCCAGTAGTAGAGACCAGGGGCGGTATCAGCCCCAGCATTTT. Its translation: CASSRDQGRYQPQHF. The genes are TRBV19 and TRBJ1-5; D might be TRBD1 (6 bases). CDR3 length: 15 residues. Germline V gene lookup returns CDR1 LNHDA and CDR2 SQIVND (reference sequence). Between the trimmed V and J ends, which lost 4 bases and 5 bases, there was a span of 15 bases.

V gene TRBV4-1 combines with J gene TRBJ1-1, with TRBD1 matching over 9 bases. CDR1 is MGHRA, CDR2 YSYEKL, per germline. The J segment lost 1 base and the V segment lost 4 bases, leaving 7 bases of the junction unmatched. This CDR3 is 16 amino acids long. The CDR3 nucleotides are TGCGCCAGCAGCCGTGGACAGGGGATCACGAACACTGAAGCTTTCTTT. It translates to CASSRGQGITNTEAFF.

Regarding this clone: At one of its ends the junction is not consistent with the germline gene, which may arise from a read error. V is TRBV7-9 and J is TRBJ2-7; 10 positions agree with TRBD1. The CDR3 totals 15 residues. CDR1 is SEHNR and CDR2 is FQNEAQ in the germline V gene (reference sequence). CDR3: CSSSSPGQGNYEQYF. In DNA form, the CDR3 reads TGTTCCAGCAGCTCCCCGGGACAGGGGAACTACGAGCAGTACTTC.